The sequence of this T cell receptor beta chain was determined in a study of blood T cell repertoires in COVID-19. The overall study: Nucleic acid was either cDNA or gDNA, and it came from T cells, B-cell-depleted T cells, or PBMCs.

This table comes from immunoSEQ multiplex PCR, and its TCRdb copy is limited to in-frame clones, with some not included. The table has around 61,000 clones, roughly three quarters seen once; the top ten hold around 16%. V shed 1 base, J shed 11 bases, and the junction held 4 bases outside the gene matches. The CDR3 is 12 residues long. The receptor's source is a man older than 75 with acute or convalescent COVID-19. Sequences were obtained from peripheral blood. The genes are TRBV12-3 or TRBV12-4 and TRBJ1-2; 7 bases fit TRBD1. CDR3 DNA: TGTGCCAGCAGTTTAGAGGGGGCAAGGTACACCTTC. Encoded protein: CASSLEGARYTF.